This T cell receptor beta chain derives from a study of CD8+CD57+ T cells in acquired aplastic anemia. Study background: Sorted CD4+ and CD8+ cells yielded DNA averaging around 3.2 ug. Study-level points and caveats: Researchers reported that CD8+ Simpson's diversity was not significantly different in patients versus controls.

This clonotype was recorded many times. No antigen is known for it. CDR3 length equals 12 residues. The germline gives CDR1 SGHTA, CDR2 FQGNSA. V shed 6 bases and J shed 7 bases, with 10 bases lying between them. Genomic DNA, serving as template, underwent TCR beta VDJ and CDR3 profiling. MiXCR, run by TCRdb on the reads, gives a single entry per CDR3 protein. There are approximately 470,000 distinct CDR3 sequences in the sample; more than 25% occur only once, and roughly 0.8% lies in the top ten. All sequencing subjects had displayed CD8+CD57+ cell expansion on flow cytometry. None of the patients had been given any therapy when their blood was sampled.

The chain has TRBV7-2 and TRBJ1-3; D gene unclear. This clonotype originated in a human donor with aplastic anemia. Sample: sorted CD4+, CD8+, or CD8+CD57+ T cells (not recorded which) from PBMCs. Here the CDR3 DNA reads TGTGCCAGCAGTTACATGGGGAACACCATATATTTT. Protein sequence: CASSYMGNTIYF.